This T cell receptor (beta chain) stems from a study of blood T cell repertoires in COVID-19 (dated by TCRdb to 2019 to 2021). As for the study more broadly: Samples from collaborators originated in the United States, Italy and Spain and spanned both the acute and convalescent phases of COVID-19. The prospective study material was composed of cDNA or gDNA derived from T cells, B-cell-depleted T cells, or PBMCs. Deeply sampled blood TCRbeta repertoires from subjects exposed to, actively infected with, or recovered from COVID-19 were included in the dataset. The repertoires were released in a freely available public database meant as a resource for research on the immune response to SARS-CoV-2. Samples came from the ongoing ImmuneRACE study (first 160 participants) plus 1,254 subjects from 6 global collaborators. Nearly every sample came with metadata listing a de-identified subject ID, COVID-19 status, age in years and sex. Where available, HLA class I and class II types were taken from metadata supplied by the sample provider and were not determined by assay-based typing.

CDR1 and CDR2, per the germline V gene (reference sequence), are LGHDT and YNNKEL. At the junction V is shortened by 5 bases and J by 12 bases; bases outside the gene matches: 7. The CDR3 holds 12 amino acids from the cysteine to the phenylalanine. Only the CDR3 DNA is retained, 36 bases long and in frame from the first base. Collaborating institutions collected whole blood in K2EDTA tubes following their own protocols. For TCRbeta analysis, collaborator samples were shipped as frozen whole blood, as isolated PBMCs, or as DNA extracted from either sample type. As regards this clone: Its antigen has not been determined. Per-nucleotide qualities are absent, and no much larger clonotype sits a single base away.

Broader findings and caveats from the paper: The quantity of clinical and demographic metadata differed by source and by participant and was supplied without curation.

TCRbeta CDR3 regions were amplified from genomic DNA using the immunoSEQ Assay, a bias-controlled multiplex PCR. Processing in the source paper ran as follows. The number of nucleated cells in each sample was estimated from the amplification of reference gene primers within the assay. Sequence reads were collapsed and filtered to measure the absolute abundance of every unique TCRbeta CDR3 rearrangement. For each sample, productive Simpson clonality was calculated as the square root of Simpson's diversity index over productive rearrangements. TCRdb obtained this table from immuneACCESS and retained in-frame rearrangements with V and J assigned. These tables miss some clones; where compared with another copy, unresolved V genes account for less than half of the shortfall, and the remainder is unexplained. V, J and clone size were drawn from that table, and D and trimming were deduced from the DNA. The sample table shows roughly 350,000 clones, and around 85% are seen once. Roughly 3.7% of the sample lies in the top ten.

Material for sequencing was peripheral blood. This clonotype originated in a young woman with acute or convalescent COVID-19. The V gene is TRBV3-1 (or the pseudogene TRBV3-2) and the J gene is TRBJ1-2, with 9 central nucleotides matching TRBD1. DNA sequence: TGTGCCAGCAGCGACCGGGACAGGGTAAACACCTTC. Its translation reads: CASSDRDRVNTF.